This T cell receptor beta chain was profiled in a study of beta chain features in type 1 diabetes. Study-level information: Sorted cells numbering around 100,000,000 were examined across all samples. Overall study findings and caveats: Moderate but significant shortening of TCRB CDR3s was recorded in all four CD4+ subsets from Type 1 diabetes patients.

The study reverse transcribed the entire isolated RNA, so it sequenced expressed TCRB transcripts. The repertoire was sequenced with immunoSEQ multiplex PCR; TCRdb's copy has only in-frame clones and lacks some. The table lists a few hundred thousand clones, approximately 15% of them singletons. A CD45RO/CCR7/CD25/CD127/CD95/CD27 panel sorted naive, central memory, regulatory and stem cell-like memory CD4+ cells. Notes on this clone: Its antigen remains unidentified. Mismatch with germline at one junction end may stem from a read error.

CDR1 MGHRA and CDR2 YSYEKL come from the germline V gene. There are 14 residues in the CDR3. This receptor was identified in a man aged 30 to 45 with type 1 diabetes. The gene calls are TRBV4-1 and TRBJ1-5, with D tentatively TRBD1 (6 bases). Sequencing was performed on naive CD4+ T cells from blood. The CDR3 loop reads CASSPGQPNRPQHF. The CDR3 DNA is TGCGCCAGCAGCCCAGGACAGCCGAATCGGCCCCAGCATTTT.